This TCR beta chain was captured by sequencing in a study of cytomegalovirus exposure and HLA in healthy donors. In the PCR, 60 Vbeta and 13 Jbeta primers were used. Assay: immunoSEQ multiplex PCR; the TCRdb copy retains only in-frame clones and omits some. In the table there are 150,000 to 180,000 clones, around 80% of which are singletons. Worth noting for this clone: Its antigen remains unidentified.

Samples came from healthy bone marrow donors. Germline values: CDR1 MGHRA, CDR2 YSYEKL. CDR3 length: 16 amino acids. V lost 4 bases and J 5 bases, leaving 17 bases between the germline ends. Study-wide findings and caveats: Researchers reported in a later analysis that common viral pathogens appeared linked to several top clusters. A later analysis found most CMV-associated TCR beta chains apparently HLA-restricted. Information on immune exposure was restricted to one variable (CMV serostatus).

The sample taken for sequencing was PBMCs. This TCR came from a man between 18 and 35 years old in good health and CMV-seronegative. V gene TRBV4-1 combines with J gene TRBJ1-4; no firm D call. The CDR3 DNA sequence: TGCGCCAGCAGCCTCCGGAGGACGGGAGACAATGAAAAACTGTTTTTT. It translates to CASSLRRTGDNEKLFF.